One and the same sample provided the 10 T cell receptor beta chains below, sequenced in a study of beta chain features in type 1 diabetes. The study's findings and limits: Moderate but significant shortening of TCRB CDR3s was recorded in all four CD4+ subsets from Type 1 diabetes patients.

These receptors lack a known antigen. Of the isolated RNA, all was reverse transcribed, and so the sequenced material was expressed TCRB transcripts. Using immunoSEQ multiplex PCR, the repertoire was profiled, and TCRdb retains in-frame clones only, with some absent. In the table there are roughly 260,000 clones, 9.5% to 13% of which are singletons. The specimen was naive CD4+ T cells from blood. Every receptor here comes from a man younger than 40 with type 1 diabetes.

The V call is TRBV10-3, the J call TRBJ2-7, with TRBD1 as a possible D gene (5 bases). The ends were cut back, 2 bases at V and 4 bases at J, with 9 bases in the middle. The CDR3 spans 13 residues. Germline V gives CDR1 ENHRY, CDR2 SYGVKD. The CDR3 sequence is CAISEGQLYEQYF. CDR3 nucleotide sequence: TGTGCCATCAGTGAGGGACAACTGTACGAGCAGTACTTC.

V gene TRBV30 combines with J gene TRBJ1-5; a possible D gene is TRBD1 (6 bases). Germline V gives CDR1 GTSNPN, CDR2 SVGIG (reference sequence). This CDR3 contains 13 residues. V lost 1 base, J lost 9 bases, and 13 bases lay in between. CDR3 in DNA: TGTGCCTGGAGTGAGGTCCAGGGGACGCCCCAGCATTTT. Amino acid sequence: CAWSEVQGTPQHF.

This chain connects TRBV12-5 to TRBJ2-2, with 9 bases fitting TRBD1. The CDR3 is 20 residues long. The germline gives CDR1 LGHNT, CDR2 FRNRAP. V gave up 10 bases and J gave up 1 base; unmatched junction bases: 22. CDR3 in amino acids: CATRRTDRGFSAGNTGELFF. The CDR3 DNA is TGTGCTACAAGGAGGACGGACAGGGGTTTTTCGGCAGGGAACACCGGGGAGCTGTTTTTT.

CDR3 sequence (DNA): TGTGCCAGCAGCCGCCCCAGGGGCCACGAGCAGTACTTC. It encodes CASSRPRGHEQYF. The chain employs TRBV6-6 and TRBJ2-5; maybe TRBD1 (6 bases). TRBJ2-7 explains the end of the DNA better; the J call may be wrong. The germline V gene encodes CDR1 MNHNY and CDR2 SVGAGI (reference sequence). The CDR3 runs to 13 residues.

The V and J genes are TRBV6-1 and TRBJ2-3; possible D gene TRBD1, 6 bases. CDR1 MNHNS and CDR2 SASEGT come from the germline V gene. Trimming removed 8 bases at V and 0 bases at J, with 9 bases between. The CDR3 extends over 13 amino acids. The CDR3 coding sequence is TGTGCCAGCTGGACAGCTAGCACAGATACGCAGTATTTT. It translates to CASWTASTDTQYF.

This chain uses TRBV27 with TRBJ1-5; D may be TRBD1 (5 bases). V gave up 0 bases and J gave up 3 bases, with 9 bases separating them. The CDR3 runs to 15 residues. The germline V gene has CDR1 MNHEY and CDR2 SMNVEV (reference sequence). The CDR3 protein is CASSLSVGVNQPQHF. The CDR3 coding sequence is TGTGCCAGCAGTTTATCGGTAGGGGTCAATCAGCCCCAGCATTTT.

The CDR3 protein is CASSSGLNSPLHF. The CDR3 DNA is TGTGCCAGCAGCTCCGGACTCAATTCACCCCTCCACTTT. The chain carries TRBV7-3 and TRBJ1-6; no reliable D call. V was shortened by 4 bases and J by 7 bases, with 8 bases between the two germline ends. Per germline, CDR1 SGHTA and CDR2 FQGTGA. The CDR3 is 13 amino acids.

The V gene is TRBV18, the J gene TRBJ1-3; maybe TRBD1 (5 bases). Between the trimmed V and J ends, which lost 3 bases and 0 bases, there was a span of 9 bases. This CDR3 contains 15 residues. Germline V gives CDR1 KGHSH, CDR2 LQKENI. The CDR3: CASSPAGGSGNTIYF. CDR3 in DNA: TGTGCCAGCTCACCGGCCGGGGGCTCTGGAAACACCATATATTTT.

The V call is TRBV5-6, the J call TRBJ2-7, with 10 bases matching TRBD2. The V gene's germline CDR1 is SGHDT and CDR2 YYEEEE. The CDR3 is 15 amino acids. With 4 bases clipped from V and 2 bases from J, the junction kept 6 bases outside the gene matches. In DNA form, the CDR3 reads TGTGCCAGCAGCCGGCTAGCGGGGGCCCCCTACGAGCAGTACTTC. It specifies CASSRLAGAPYEQYF. Full variable domain (missing parts from reference TRBV5-6 and TRBJ2-7): DAGVTQSPTHLIKTRGQQVTLRCSPKSGHDTVSWYQQALGQGPQFIFQYYEEEERQRGNFPDRFSGHQFPNYSSELNVNALLLGDSALYLCASSRLAGAPYEQYFGPGTRLTVT.

This clone was seen a few times. This sequence joins TRBV28 and TRBJ1-1; D not resolved. In germline, CDR1 is MDHEN, CDR2 SYDVKM. The V gene lost 4 bases and the J gene lost 7 bases, with 10 bases spanning the gap. This CDR3 has 12 residues. CDR3 coding DNA: TGTGCCAGCAGTTCCCCCGGGAGTGAAGCTTTCTTT. This translates into CASSSPGSEAFF.